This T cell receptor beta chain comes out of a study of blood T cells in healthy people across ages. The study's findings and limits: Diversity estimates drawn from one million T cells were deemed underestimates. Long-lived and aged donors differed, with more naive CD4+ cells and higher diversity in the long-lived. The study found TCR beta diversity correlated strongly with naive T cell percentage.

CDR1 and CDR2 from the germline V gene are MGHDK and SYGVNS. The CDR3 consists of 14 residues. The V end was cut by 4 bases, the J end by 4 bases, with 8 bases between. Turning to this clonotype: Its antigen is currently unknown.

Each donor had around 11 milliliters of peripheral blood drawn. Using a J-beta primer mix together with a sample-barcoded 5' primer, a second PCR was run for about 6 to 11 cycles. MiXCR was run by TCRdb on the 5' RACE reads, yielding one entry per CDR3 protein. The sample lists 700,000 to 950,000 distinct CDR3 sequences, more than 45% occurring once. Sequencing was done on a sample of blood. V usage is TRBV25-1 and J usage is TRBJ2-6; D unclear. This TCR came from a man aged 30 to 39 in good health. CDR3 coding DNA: TGTGCCAGCAGTGTTGGGTTAGGGGCCAACGTCCTGACTTTC. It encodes CASSVGLGANVLTF.